This T cell receptor (beta chain) was observed in a study of radiotherapy plus CTLA-4 blockade in lung cancer. Background on the study: For 15% to 20% of patients, objective responses occurred, and around 34% had disease control.

The data were produced by immunoSEQ multiplex PCR, yet TCRdb's version contains in-frame clones alone and is incomplete. Here the sample spans about 38,000 clones, around 85% being singletons. This CDR3 region has 15 residues. With V trimmed by 10 bases and J by 5 bases, 11 bases remained unmatched. In germline, CDR1 is MDHEN, CDR2 SYDVKM. Broader study findings: Subsequent to radiotherapy plus ipilimumab, tumor-derived TCR clones underwent expansion in blood. Per reports, early blood T cell clone dynamics, plus interferon-beta, forecast response most strongly.

Participants had chemo-refractory metastatic non-small-cell lung cancer and were treated with focal radiation plus ipilimumab CTLA-4 blockade. As to this clone: Its antigen is not known.

The sequences come from peripheral blood, collected from a patient treated with radiotherapy plus ipilimumab. This receptor was obtained from a human donor with non-small cell lung cancer whose response to radiotherapy plus ipilimumab could not be evaluated. The J gene is TRBJ1-1, the V gene TRBV28; TRBD1 agrees at 12 bases. CDR3 residues: CATNGDRGRGTEAFF. CDR3 sequence (DNA): TGTGCCACCAATGGGGACAGGGGGCGGGGGACTGAAGCTTTCTTT.